This T cell receptor (beta chain) was obtained from a study of control samples from healthy donors and cancer patients. Data came from immunoSEQ multiplex PCR; TCRdb stores just in-frame clones and leaves some out. The data show more than 95,000 clones, with 93% seen just once and 6.5% to 9.5% held by the top ten. With 7 bases removed from V and 3 bases from J, the gap between germline ends came to 12 bases. The CDR3 runs to 13 residues. The sequenced material came from blood. This sequence originates from a man younger than 35 in good health. V is TRBV12-3 or TRBV12-4 and J is TRBJ1-2, with a tentative D call TRBD1 (5 bases). The CDR3 nucleotides read TGTGCCAGCACCACCATGGGGGACTATGGCTACACCTTC. Amino acid sequence: CASTTMGDYGYTF.